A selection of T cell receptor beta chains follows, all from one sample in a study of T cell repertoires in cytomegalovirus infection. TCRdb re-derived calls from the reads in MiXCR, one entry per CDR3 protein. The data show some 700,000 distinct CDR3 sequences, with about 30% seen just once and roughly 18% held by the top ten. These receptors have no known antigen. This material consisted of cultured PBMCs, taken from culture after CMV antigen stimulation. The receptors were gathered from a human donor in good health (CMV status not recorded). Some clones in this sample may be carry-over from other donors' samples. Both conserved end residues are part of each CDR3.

CDR3: CASSHLSGGETQYF
J: TRBJ2-5
V: TRBV4-1

CDR3: CASSPGTVRWDTQYF
J: TRBJ2-3
V: TRBV27

CDR3: CASKGLGPGELFF
J: TRBJ2-2
V: TRBV27

CDR3: CASSVLLRPTNTEAFF
J: TRBJ1-1
V: TRBV7-6

CDR3: CASSLVPGGDYGYTF
J: TRBJ1-2
V: TRBV5-1

CDR3: CASRGTGPSEQFF
J: TRBJ2-1
V: TRBV12-3/TRBV12-4

CDR3: CASSYLGGGGETQYF
J: TRBJ2-5
V: TRBV6-2/TRBV6-3

CDR3: CASSQYFGYTF
J: TRBJ1-2
V: TRBV2

CDR3: CAIRDRTDTQYF
J: TRBJ2-3
V: TRBV10-3

CDR3: CASSPRTESSYNSPLHF
J: TRBJ1-6
V: TRBV7-9

CDR3: CASSLDSLQGRYEQYF
J: TRBJ2-7
V: TRBV11-2

CDR3: CASRPRGDRNSPLHF
J: TRBJ1-6
V: TRBV7-2

CDR3: CASSPGTRSSYNEQFF
J: TRBJ2-1
V: TRBV12-3/TRBV12-4

CDR3: CASSLMQRGAKGLYNEQFF
J: TRBJ2-1
V: TRBV11-1

CDR3: CASSLDLGRGTCF
J: TRBJ2-3
V: TRBV11-2

CDR3: CASSSLTITSGFGEQFF
J: TRBJ2-1
V: TRBV7-4

CDR3: CASSLGQGWGEKLFF
J: TRBJ1-4
V: TRBV11-2

CDR3: CASSSVAGHSTDTQYF
J: TRBJ2-3
V: TRBV7-6

CDR3: CASSPGTTGNQPQHF
J: TRBJ1-5
V: TRBV6-1

CDR3: CASSQDRGLEQYF
J: TRBJ2-7
V: TRBV7-2

CDR3: CASRAGTSGKNSEQFF
J: TRBJ2-1
V: TRBV7-8

CDR3: CASSLDWSSYNEQFF
J: TRBJ2-1
V: TRBV7-2

CDR3: CASSIVGGSLGETQYF
J: TRBJ2-5
V: TRBV19

CDR3: CASNLGVASTDTQYF
J: TRBJ2-3
V: TRBV28

CDR3: CASSHHRDRREGVGTDTQYF
J: TRBJ2-3
V: TRBV7-4

CDR3: CASSLFGRNTEAFF
J: TRBJ1-1
V: TRBV7-8

CDR3: CASSEGLGRNNEQFF
J: TRBJ2-1
V: TRBV6-1

CDR3: CASSGTPNTEAFF
J: TRBJ1-1
V: TRBV12-3/TRBV12-4

CDR3: CASNQDPVGDTQYF
J: TRBJ2-3
V: TRBV6-6

CDR3: CASSLALFGGVAFF
J: TRBJ1-1
V: TRBV7-2

CDR3: CASSLVTEAFF
J: TRBJ1-1
V: TRBV7-2

CDR3: CASSDLTGLFSEAFF
J: TRBJ1-1
V: TRBV6-5

CDR3: CASSQESSSYEQYF
J: TRBJ2-7
V: TRBV4-1

CDR3: CASSLARALPKAGGTGELFF
J: TRBJ2-2
V: TRBV7-8

CDR3: CASSLQARWFF
J: TRBJ2-1
V: TRBV7-2

CDR3: CASSQAKAGVYTDTQYF
J: TRBJ2-3
V: TRBV4-1

CDR3: CATSDLGPGYEQYF
J: TRBJ2-7
V: TRBV24-1

CDR3: CASSPNRGRWEGNSPLHF
J: TRBJ1-6
V: TRBV4-2

CDR3: CAISPLTGVQETQYF
J: TRBJ2-5
V: TRBV10-3

CDR3: CASSPRTGDEQFF
J: TRBJ2-1
V: TRBV7-2

CDR3: CASRGAGAGQPQHF
J: TRBJ1-5
V: TRBV6-5